This T cell receptor beta chain was sequenced during a study of cytomegalovirus exposure and HLA in healthy donors. Use of 60 Vbeta and 13 Jbeta primers characterized the PCR. Clones were read by immunoSEQ multiplex PCR, and TCRdb kept only the in-frame ones, dropping some. The sample has 150,000 to 200,000 clones; 75% to 90% are singletons. In germline, CDR1 is LGHNT, CDR2 FRNRAP. The V gene lost 5 bases and the J gene lost 2 bases, with 5 bases spanning the gap. There are 12 residues in the CDR3. The TCR originated in a male donor in good health and CMV-seropositive. Material for sequencing was PBMCs. The chain has TRBV12-5 and TRBJ2-3; D gene ambiguous. The CDR3 nucleotides are TGTGCTAGTGGTCCCTACACAGATACGCAGTATTTT. Residues: CASGPYTDTQYF.